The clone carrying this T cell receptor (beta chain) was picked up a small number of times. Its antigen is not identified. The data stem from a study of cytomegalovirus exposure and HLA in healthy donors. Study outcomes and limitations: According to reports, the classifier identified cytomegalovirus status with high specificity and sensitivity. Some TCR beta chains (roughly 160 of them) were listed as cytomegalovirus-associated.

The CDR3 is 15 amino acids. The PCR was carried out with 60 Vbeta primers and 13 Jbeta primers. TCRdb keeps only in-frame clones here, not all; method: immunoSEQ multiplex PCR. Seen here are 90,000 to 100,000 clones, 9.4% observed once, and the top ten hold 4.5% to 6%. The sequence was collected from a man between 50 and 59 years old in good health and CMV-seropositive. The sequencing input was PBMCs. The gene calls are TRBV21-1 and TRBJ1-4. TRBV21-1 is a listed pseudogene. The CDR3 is CASSKVAKTNEKLFF. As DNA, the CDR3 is TGTGCCAGCAGCAAAGTTGCGAAAACTAATGAAAAACTGTTTTTT.